This T cell receptor beta chain was documented in a study of human CD8 memory T cell subsets. The study, taken as a whole, reports: Beta chains of the T cell receptor were the only chains the study sequenced.

Concerning this clonotype itself: The antigen remains unidentified.

Memory CD8+ T cells of the stem-like type (TSTEM) were CCR7+ PD-1- TIGIT-. From germline, CDR1 is SEHNR and CDR2 FQNEAQ (reference sequence). This CDR3 is built from 14 residues. Construction of TCR beta libraries was accomplished by means of UMI-labeled 5' RACE. Per the study methods: Functional CDR3 beta clonotypes numbered about 2,600 to 18,000 in each TCR beta library. TCRdb re-called the 5' RACE reads and catalogs CDR3 proteins one per entry, DNA excluded. TCRdb, not the original authors, processed these V and J calls. This sample's table has 9,500 to 13,000 distinct CDR3 sequences. The chain joins TRBV7-9 to TRBJ1-4. This clonotype was obtained from a human donor in good health. The sequenced sample consisted of CD8+ stem-like memory T cells (TSCM and TCM) sorted from PBMCs. This sample's subset: stem-like memory CD8 T cells (TSTEM), CCR7+ PD-1- TIGIT-. The CDR3 spells CASSLSYGNEKLFF.